This TCR beta chain was captured in a study of PD-1 blockade in classical Hodgkin lymphoma. CDR1 and CDR2 (germline): SGHDT, YYEEEE. Unmatched junction bases numbered 4, after V lost 4 bases and J lost 0 bases. The CDR3 length is 15 residues. Every patient experienced relapse after autologous stem cell transplantation, and brentuximab vedotin exposure varied. The assay was immunoSEQ multiplex PCR, and TCRdb's table has in-frame clones only and misses some. There are 35,000 to 50,000 clones in the sample; 76% occur only once, and around 9.9% lies in the top ten. The chain uses TRBV5-6 and TRBJ2-3; 8 bases match TRBD2. The receptor was derived from a human donor with classical Hodgkin lymphoma. The sequencing here drew on peripheral blood mononuclear cells (PBMCs), taken at baseline. The DNA of the CDR3 is TGTGCCAGCAGCCCCGGGACTAGAAGCACAGATACGCAGTATTTT. It translates to CASSPGTRSTDTQYF.